These T cell receptor beta chains were read from a single sample in a study of T cell changes during pregnancy in multiple sclerosis. Method: immunoSEQ multiplex PCR; TCRdb's copy keeps in-frame clones and lacks some. This sample carries under 45,000 clones, roughly 96% of them seen once, and the ten largest clones take over 0.8%. The specimen was peripheral blood, collected in the second trimester of pregnancy. The receptors stem from a female donor with multiple sclerosis, enrolled in a pregnancy study. Both conserved end residues are part of each CDR3. A D gene is named only where the DNA matches it firmly. Clone size appears in some rows only: once, few, many, or a class for an expanded clone.

V	J	D	size	length	DNA	CDR3
TRBV7-9	TRBJ1-1	.	.	16	TGTGCCAGCAGCCCCCGGGACACCTTAATTAGCCCTGAAGCTTTCTTT	CASSPRDTLISPEAFF
TRBV5-1	TRBJ1-6	TRBD1	.	15	TGCGCCAGCAGCTTGTCGTCAGGGGGTTGGTCACCCCTCCACTTT	CASSLSSGGWSPLHF
TRBV5-1	TRBJ2-7	.	once	15	TGCGCCAGCAGCTTGGCCGTCTTTAGCTCCTACGAGCAGTACTTC	CASSLAVFSSYEQYF
TRBV5-1	TRBJ2-2	.	.	15	TGCGCCAGCAGACCGACTCCAACGAACACCGGGGAGCTGTTTTTT	CASRPTPTNTGELFF
TRBV12-5	TRBJ2-7	.	once	12	TGTGCTAGTGGTTTGGCCACCTACGAGCAGTACTTC	CASGLATYEQYF
TRBV7-9	TRBJ2-1	TRBD2	.	15	TGTGCCAGCAGCCAATCCGGGGGGTACTACAATGAGCAGTTCTTC	CASSQSGGYYNEQFF
TRBV7-2	TRBJ2-7	TRBD1	.	15	TGTGCCAGCAGAAGGGGGACAGGACCCTCCTACGAGCAGTACTTC	CASRRGTGPSYEQYF
TRBV28	TRBJ1-1	TRBD1	.	12	TGTGCCACCAGGACAGGGAACACTGAAGCTTTCTTT	CATRTGNTEAFF
TRBV6-1	TRBJ2-5	TRBD2	.	15	TGTGCCAGCGCGGTCTCGCGGGAGGGCCAAGAGACCCAGTACTTC	CASAVSREGQETQYF
TRBV21-1	TRBJ1-1	.	.	11	TGTGCCAGCAACACACAGGGCATGGCTTTCTTT	CASNTQGMAFF
TRBV4-3	TRBJ1-2	TRBD1	.	17	TGCGCCAGCAGCCAAACTCAGGGGGCAGGGAGGACCTATGGCTACACCTTC	CASSQTQGAGRTYGYTF
TRBV7-9	TRBJ2-5	TRBD2	.	16	TGTGCCAGCAGCTTAATTGGTAGCGGGAGAGGAGAGACCCAGTACTTC	CASSLIGSGRGETQYF
TRBV18	TRBJ1-5	.	.	15	TGTGCCAGCTCACCAAAGTTTAGTAACGATCAGCCCCAGCATTTT	CASSPKFSNDQPQHF
TRBV20-1	TRBJ2-7	.	.	11	TGCAGTGCCCGGACACTCTACGAGCAGTACTTC	CSARTLYEQYF
TRBV4-3	TRBJ1-2	.	.	15	TGCGCCAGCAGCCAAGATGAACCGAACTACTATGGCTACACCTTC	CASSQDEPNYYGYTF
TRBV4-2	TRBJ2-1	TRBD2	.	15	TGTGCCAGCAGCCACTTAGCGGGAGGGGAAAATGAGCAGTTCTTC	CASSHLAGGENEQFF
TRBV7-9	TRBJ2-7	TRBD1	.	15	TGTGCCAGCAGCTACGCCGGGACAGGGGATGGTGAGCAGTACTTC	CASSYAGTGDGEQYF
TRBV7-9	TRBJ1-5	.	.	13	TGTGCCAGCAGCTTAGCCGGGGATCAGCCCCAGCATTTT	CASSLAGDQPQHF
TRBV5-1	TRBJ2-3	TRBD2	.	18	TGCGCCAGCAGCCACGGACTAGCGGGGGGGCTAAGCACAGATACGCAGTATTTT	CASSHGLAGGLSTDTQYF
TRBV19	TRBJ2-2	TRBD2	.	16	TGTGCCAGTAGTATAGGACTAGCGGCCTACACCGGGGAGCTGTTTTTT	CASSIGLAAYTGELFF
TRBV14	TRBJ2-3	TRBD2	.	15	TGTGCCAGCAGCCAAGAGGCGGGAGGGACAGATACGCAGTATTTT	CASSQEAGGTDTQYF
TRBV7-2	TRBJ2-1	TRBD2	.	16	TGTGCCAGCAGCTTAGCGGGGACTAGCGGTTACAATGAGCAGTTCTTC	CASSLAGTSGYNEQFF
TRBV30	TRBJ2-7	TRBD2	.	12	TGTGCCTGGCGGGAGGGATCCCACGAGCAGTACTTC	CAWREGSHEQYF
TRBV10-3	TRBJ2-4	.	once	18	TGTGCCATCAGCACACGATTCAAAAACAGCTCCATCAAAAACATTCAGTACTTC	CAISTRFKNSSIKNIQYF
TRBV19	TRBJ2-1	TRBD2	.	15	TGTGCCAGTACCAGGACTAGCGGGACTATCAATGAGCAGTTCTTC	CASTRTSGTINEQFF
TRBV4-2	TRBJ2-3	TRBD2	.	20	TGTGCCAGCAGCCAAGATTGGGGAAGCGGGGGAGAATATAGCACAGATACGCAGTATTTT	CASSQDWGSGGEYSTDTQYF
TRBV5-1	TRBJ2-2	.	.	14	TGCGCCAGCAGCTTAGTCTCTGGAGCCGGGGAGCTGTTTTTT	CASSLVSGAGELFF
TRBV4-1	TRBJ2-2	.	.	16	TGCGCCAGCAGCCAAGTTACACAGTTGAACACCGGGGAGCTGTTTTTT	CASSQVTQLNTGELFF
TRBV2	TRBJ2-3	.	.	14	TGTGCCAGCAGTAAGTGGGGAGCCACAGATACGCAGTATTTT	CASSKWGATDTQYF
TRBV4-1	TRBJ2-5	.	.	15	TGCGCCAGCAGCCAAGCGATCGGGAGTTGGGAGACCCAGTACTTC	CASSQAIGSWETQYF
TRBV27	TRBJ1-1	.	.	13	TGTGCCAGCAGCCCCCGGGGGTTCGGGGAAGCTTTCTTT	CASSPRGFGEAFF
TRBV6-5	TRBJ1-2	TRBD1	.	15	TGTGCCAGCAGAGGGGGCAGGGACGTAAACTATGGCTACACCTTC	CASRGGRDVNYGYTF
TRBV5-1	TRBJ2-2	.	.	13	TGCGCCAGCAGCTTGGGGCTCGCCGGGGAGCTGTTTTTT	CASSLGLAGELFF
TRBV19	TRBJ2-3	.	.	16	TGTGCCAGTAGGGAGACGGGCCGGAGGGGCACAGATACGCAGTATTTT	CASRETGRRGTDTQYF
TRBV5-1	TRBJ2-1	TRBD1	once	15	TGCGCCAGCAGCCCCGGACAGGCCCCCTACAATGAGCAGTTCTTC	CASSPGQAPYNEQFF
TRBV28	TRBJ1-4	TRBD1	.	14	TGTGCCAGCACTCGAGGGGGCTTTAAGGAAAAACTGTTTTTT	CASTRGGFKEKLFF
TRBV7-2	TRBJ1-2	.	.	14	TGTGCCAGCAGCTCCAGTCGTCAGGGAGGTGGCTACACCTTC	CASSSSRQGGGYTF
TRBV7-2	TRBJ1-1	.	once	11	TGTGCCAGCAGCTTCTACACTGAAGCTTTCTTT	CASSFYTEAFF
TRBV28	TRBJ1-5	.	.	16	TGTGCCAGCAGTCCAATCGGGGAGGGGAGCAATCAGCCCCAGCATTTT	CASSPIGEGSNQPQHF
TRBV7-2	TRBJ2-3	TRBD2	.	14	TGTGCCAGCAGCTTAGCGCACGGTAGCGGGGGAGAGTATTTT	CASSLAHGSGGEYF
TRBV4-3	TRBJ1-5	.	.	15	TGCGCCAGCAGCCAAGAACACAGGAGCAATCAGCCCCAGCATTTT	CASSQEHRSNQPQHF
TRBV5-6	TRBJ1-3	.	.	16	TGTGCCAGCAGCTCGGACACTGGTTTGATAGGAAACACCATATATTTT	CASSSDTGLIGNTIYF
TRBV5-1	TRBJ2-2	TRBD2	.	17	TGCGCCAGCAGCCTTACTAGCGGGAGGAGGAACACCGGGGAGCTGTTTTTT	CASSLTSGRRNTGELFF
TRBV5-8	TRBJ1-2	.	.	14	TGTGCCAGCAGCTTGGACTCGGGGGGACGGGGCTACACCTTC	CASSLDSGGRGYTF
TRBV11-2	TRBJ2-1	TRBD2	.	16	TGTGCCAGCAGCGACCAGACTAGCGGGAGTAGAGGAGAGCAGTTCTTC	CASSDQTSGSRGEQFF
TRBV11-2	TRBJ2-1	.	.	13	TGTGCCAGCAGCTCATCCTCCTACAATGAGCAGTTCTTC	CASSSSSYNEQFF
TRBV4-2	TRBJ2-3	.	.	16	TGTGCCAGCAGCCAAGGGCCGGACTCTCACACAGATACGCAGTATTTT	CASSQGPDSHTDTQYF
TRBV6-6	TRBJ1-2	TRBD1	.	14	TGTGCCAGCAGTTACGATGGGACAGTATATGGCTACACCTTC	CASSYDGTVYGYTF
TRBV10-2	TRBJ1-2	TRBD1	.	16	TGCGCCAGCAGTGAGACAGGGACAGGGTTCAACTATGGCTACACCTTC	CASSETGTGFNYGYTF
TRBV11-2	TRBJ2-1	TRBD2	.	17	TGTGCCAGCAGCTCCCAGACTAGCGGGGGCTCCTACAATGAGCAGTTCTTC	CASSSQTSGGSYNEQFF
TRBV30	TRBJ2-7	.	.	15	TGTGCCTGGAGTGGTCCCCTCCTGACAAGGAACGAGCAGTACTTC	CAWSGPLLTRNEQYF
TRBV7-6	TRBJ2-1	TRBD2	.	17	TGTGCCAGCAGCTTACGACTAGCGGGAGGAGGGTACAATGAGCAGTTCTTC	CASSLRLAGGGYNEQFF
TRBV27	TRBJ1-1	.	.	15	TGTGCCAGCAGTTTAGGTGGGGGGGGAGGAACTGAAGCTTTCTTT	CASSLGGGGGTEAFF
TRBV6-1	TRBJ1-5	.	.	12	TGTGCCAGCAGTGAAGGGAGGACAGCCCAGCATTTT	CASSEGRTAQHF
TRBV9	TRBJ2-7	.	.	14	TGTGCCAGCAGCGTAGATCTGGGGCCCTACGAGCAGTACTTC	CASSVDLGPYEQYF
TRBV2	TRBJ1-2	TRBD1	once	14	TGTGCCAGCAGAGCGACAGGGGCTGAGCTTGGCTACACCTTC	CASRATGAELGYTF
TRBV2	TRBJ2-7	TRBD1	.	13	TGTGCCAGCAATGAACAGGGGCCCGGAGAGCAGTACTTC	CASNEQGPGEQYF
TRBV5-1	TRBJ1-1	.	.	14	TGCGCCAGCAGCTTGGACACAGGGAACACTGAAGCTTTCTTT	CASSLDTGNTEAFF
TRBV10-3	TRBJ2-6	.	.	17	TGTGCCATCAGCGGAGGCGAGGGTTTCTCTGGGGCCAACGTCCTGACTTTC	CAISGGEGFSGANVLTF
TRBV28	TRBJ2-7	.	.	14	TGTGCCAGCAGGGAGCAGGGTTCCTCCTACGAGCAGTACTTC	CASREQGSSYEQYF